This entry lists 21 T cell receptor beta chains sequenced from one sample in a study of response to subunit inactivated influenza vaccine. TCRdb itself ran the RT-PCR reads through MiXCR, one entry per CDR3 protein. The sample carries roughly 650,000 distinct CDR3 sequences, 14% recorded once. The source was PBMCs from blood, collected approximately 15 days before vaccination. The receptors were sampled from a man aged 50 or older who received an inactivated influenza vaccine.

V is TRBV28 and J is TRBJ2-2; 10 positions match TRBD2. CDR3 size: 15 residues. Germline-derived CDR1 and CDR2 are MDHEN and SYDVKM. V lost 7 bases and J lost 1; bases outside the gene matches: 3. CDR3 DNA: TGTGCCAGCAAGGTAGCGGGAGGGAACACCGGGGAGCTGTTTTTT. Translating gives CASKVAGGNTGELFF.

The J gene is TRBJ2-2, the V gene TRBV20-1; TRBD1 matches 12 bases. CDR1 is DFQATT, CDR2 SNEGSKA, per germline (reference sequence). V dropped 4 bases and J dropped 5; count of bases not matched to a gene: 5. The CDR3 length is 15 residues. The CDR3 region is CSATGTGGWTGELFF. The DNA of the CDR3 is TGCAGTGCTACCGGGACAGGGGGCTGGACCGGGGAGCTGTTTTTT.

The rearrangement uses TRBV4-1 and TRBJ1-1, with D unresolved. V was cut by 0 bases and J by 5 bases, with 13 bases left in between. Germline lookup yields CDR1 MGHRA and CDR2 YSYEKL. The CDR3 contains 15 residues. CDR3 loop: CASSQDAGMRTEAFF. CDR3 DNA sequence: TGCGCCAGCAGCCAAGATGCGGGAATGAGGACTGAAGCTTTCTTT.

The V call is TRBV28, the J call TRBJ2-2; no clear D gene. V was clipped by 6 bases and J by 2 bases, with 13 bases between them. From germline, CDR1 is MDHEN and CDR2 SYDVKM. CDR3 length: 15 amino acids. The CDR3 coding sequence is TGTGCCAGCAGACAGACAAAGACCAACACCGGGGAGCTGTTTTTT. Translated, it gives CASRQTKTNTGELFF.

Many counts were recorded for this clonotype. The chain is built from TRBV12-5 and TRBJ2-2; D gene uncertain. V was cut by 5 bases and J by 3 bases, with 4 bases left in between. Germline loops: CDR1 LGHNT, CDR2 FRNRAP. The CDR3 spans 12 residues. The CDR3 bases are TGTGCTAGTGGTCTAGACACCGGGGAGCTGTTTTTT. Translated: CASGLDTGELFF. The full variable domain, rest sourced from reference TRBV12-5 and TRBJ2-2, is DARVTQTPRHKVTEMGQEVTMRCQPILGHNTVFWYRQTMMQGLELLAYFRNRAPLDDSGMPKDRFSAEMPDATLATLKIQPSEPRDSAVYFCASGLDTGELFFGEGSRLTVL.

The chain carries TRBV2 and TRBJ2-4; D perhaps matches TRBD1 (6 bases). V was cut by 2 bases and J by 7 bases, with 9 bases left in between. The CDR3 loop spans 13 amino acids. CDR1 and CDR2 from the germline V gene are SNHLY and FYNNEI. The CDR3 spells CASSERDTNIQYF. CDR3 DNA: TGTGCCAGCAGTGAAAGGGACACTAACATTCAGTACTTC.

Many counts were recorded for this clonotype. This chain connects TRBV4-3 to TRBJ2-5; unclear D gene. With 0 bases removed from V and 7 bases from J, the gap between germline ends came to 15 bases. Per the germline V gene, CDR1 is LGHNA and CDR2 is YSLEER. The CDR3 is 15 residues long. This chain's CDR3 is CASSQERTTSGTQYF. The DNA of the CDR3 is TGCGCCAGCAGCCAAGAAAGGACCACCAGTGGGACCCAGTACTTC.

This clonotype was seen a handful of times. The V gene is TRBV7-9, the J gene TRBJ2-3; TRBD1 matches 9 bases. Germline loops: CDR1 SEHNR, CDR2 FQNEAQ (reference sequence). V lost 1 base and J lost 4; bases outside the gene matches: 6. The CDR3 is 16 amino acids. The CDR3 nucleotides are TGTGCCAGCAGCTTAGAACCGGGACAGGGACCAGATACGCAGTATTTT. Protein product: CASSLEPGQGPDTQYF.

This clonotype was observed at least ten times. The chain links TRBV7-2 to TRBJ1-6, with 9 bases identical to TRBD1. CDR3 length equals 16 residues. V trimming: 2 bases; J trimming: 7 bases; junction bases outside the gene matches: 6. The germline CDR1 and CDR2 sequences are SGHTA and FQGNSA. CDR3: CASSLSGQGRNSPLHF. DNA of the CDR3: TGTGCCAGCAGCTTATCCGGACAGGGGAGGAATTCACCCCTCCACTTT.

In regard to this clonotype: A much larger clone differs by one base, so this may be a read error. The chain couples TRBV7-2 to TRBJ2-7; D is unclear. CDR1 is SGHTA, CDR2 FQGNSA, per germline. CDR3 size: 12 residues. The CDR3 coding sequence is TGTGCCAGCAGCTTATTTGGGCGCGAGCTGTACTTC. It specifies CASSLFGRELYF.

A few counts support this clonotype. The DNA of the CDR3 is TGCAGTGCTACCGGGACAGACTCCTACGAGCAGTACTTC. Its translation is CSATGTDSYEQYF. The chain uses TRBV20-1 and TRBJ2-7; 7 bases are a match to TRBD1. With V trimmed by 4 bases and J by 0 bases, 3 bases remained unmatched. Germline V CDR1 and CDR2: DFQATT, SNEGSKA (reference sequence). The CDR3 has 13 amino acids.

This clonotype appeared many times. J is TRBJ2-2 and V is TRBV6-1, with TRBD2 identical over 10 bases. Germline-derived CDR1 and CDR2 are MNHNS and SASEGT. The ends lost 5 bases at V and 6 bases at J; junction bases unmatched: 9. The CDR3 has 16 amino acids. Written as DNA, the CDR3 is TGTGCCAGCAGTCCATCGAGCGGGAGGGCCCCCGGGGAGCTGTTTTTT. Its translation: CASSPSSGRAPGELFF.

This chain joins TRBV4-2 and TRBJ2-5; TRBD2 agrees at 8 bases. V shed 1 base and J 0 bases; nucleotides not matched to a gene: 4. The CDR3 is 16 residues long. In germline, CDR1 is LGHNA, CDR2 YNFKEQ. Written as DNA, the CDR3 is TGTGCCAGCAGCCAAGGGGCTAGCGGGTACCAAGAGACCCAGTACTTC. This encodes CASSQGASGYQETQYF.

This clonotype has at least ten counts. The CDR3 loop is CASSLSQDTQYF. CDR3 nucleotides: TGCGCCAGCAGCTTGAGTCAGGATACGCAGTATTTT. V and J are TRBV5-1 and TRBJ2-3; D remains ambiguous. CDR3 length: 12 residues. The germline V and J ends were trimmed by 1 base and 6 bases, with 6 bases remaining between them. Germline V CDR1 and CDR2: SGHRS, YFSETQ.

The sample holds many counts of this clonotype. The V and J genes are TRBV20-1 and TRBJ2-3; 7 bases line up with TRBD2. V dropped 2 bases and J dropped 6; count of bases not matched to a gene: 8. The CDR3 consists of 14 residues. CDR1 is DFQATT, CDR2 SNEGSKA, per germline (reference sequence). CDR3 sequence reads: CSARKSGTTDTQYF. DNA for the CDR3: TGCAGTGCTAGAAAATCCGGGACTACGGATACGCAGTATTTT.

This clonotype was detected only a few times. V is TRBV6-2 or TRBV6-3 and J is TRBJ2-2, with TRBD2 matching over 8 bases. CDR1 and CDR2 (germline): MNHEY, SVGEGT. J gave up 6 bases and V 6 bases, and 9 bases lay outside the gene matches. The CDR3 is made up of 15 amino acids. The CDR3 loop is CASRPLAVPSGELFF. CDR3 DNA: TGTGCCAGCAGACCACTAGCGGTTCCGTCCGGGGAGCTGTTTTTT.

The chain employs TRBV2 and TRBJ2-4; 7 positions match TRBD2. The CDR3 extends over 15 amino acids. CDR1 is SNHLY and CDR2 is FYNNEI in the germline V gene. V gave up 3 bases and J gave up 0 bases; unmatched junction bases: 2. As DNA, the CDR3 is TGTGCCAGCAGTGAGGGAGGGCTAGCCAAAAACATTCAGTACTTC. Protein sequence: CASSEGGLAKNIQYF.

The chain couples TRBV28 to TRBJ2-6; D perhaps matches TRBD2 (6 bases). V was shortened by 3 bases and J by 0 bases, with 15 bases between the two germline ends. CDR1 is MDHEN, CDR2 SYDVKM, per germline. The CDR3 extends over 18 amino acids. The CDR3 loop reads CASSFQAGSRSGANVLTF. The CDR3 bases are TGTGCCAGCAGTTTCCAGGCGGGGTCACGCTCTGGGGCCAACGTCCTGACTTTC.

The sample holds a few counts of this clonotype. The chain has TRBV10-3 and TRBJ2-7; D ambiguous. V was shortened by 4 bases and J by 5 bases, with 12 bases between the two germline ends. Germline V gene sequence: CDR1 ENHRY, CDR2 SYGVKD. The CDR3 runs 13 residues. The CDR3 DNA follows: TGTGCCATCAGTGGAACCTCTAGTAACGAGCAGTACTTC. It yields the protein CAISGTSSNEQYF.

This chain links TRBV7-7 with TRBJ2-7; 10 positions agree with TRBD2. J lost 4 bases, V lost 1 base, and 4 bases had no gene match. CDR3 length equals 15 residues. CDR1 and CDR2 (germline): SSHAT, FNYEAQ (reference sequence). CDR3 sequence: CASSLGAGGNYEQYF. CDR3 sequence (DNA): TGTGCCAGCAGCTTAGGAGCGGGAGGGAATTACGAGCAGTACTTC. The variable domain in full, completed from reference TRBV7-7 and TRBJ2-7, reads GAGVSQSPRYKVTKRGQDVTLRCDPISSHATLYWYQQALGQGPEFLTYFNYEAQPDKSGLPSDRFSAERPEGSISTLTIQRTEQRDSAMYRCASSLGAGGNYEQYFGPGTRLTVT.

This rearrangement joins TRBV6-1 to TRBJ2-1; D gene unclear. The germline V and J ends were trimmed by 3 bases and 7 bases, with 16 bases remaining between them. CDR1 is MNHNS and CDR2 is SASEGT in the germline V gene. This CDR3 is built from 15 residues. The CDR3 protein is CASSDEGPLWNEQFF. DNA for the CDR3: TGTGCCAGCAGTGATGAAGGGCCTCTGTGGAATGAGCAGTTCTTC.